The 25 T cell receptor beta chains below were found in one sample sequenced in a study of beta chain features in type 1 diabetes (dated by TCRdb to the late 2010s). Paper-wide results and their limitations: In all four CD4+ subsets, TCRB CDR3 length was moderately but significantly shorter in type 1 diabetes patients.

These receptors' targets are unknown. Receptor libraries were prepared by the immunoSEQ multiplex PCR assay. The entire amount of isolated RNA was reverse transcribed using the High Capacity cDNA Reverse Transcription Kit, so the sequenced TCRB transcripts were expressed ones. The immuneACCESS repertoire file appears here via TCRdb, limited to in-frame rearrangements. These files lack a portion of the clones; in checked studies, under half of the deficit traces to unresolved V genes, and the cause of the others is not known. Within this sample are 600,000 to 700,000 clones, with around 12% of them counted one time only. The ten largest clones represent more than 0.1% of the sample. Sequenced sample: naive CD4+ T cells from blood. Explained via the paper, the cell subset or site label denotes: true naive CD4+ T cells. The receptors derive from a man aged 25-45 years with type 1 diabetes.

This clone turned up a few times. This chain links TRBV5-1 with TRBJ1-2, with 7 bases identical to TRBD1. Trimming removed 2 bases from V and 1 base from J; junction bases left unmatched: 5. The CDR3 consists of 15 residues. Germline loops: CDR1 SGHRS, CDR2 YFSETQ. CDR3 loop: CASSFAAGGNYGYTF. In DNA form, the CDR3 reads TGCGCCAGCAGCTTTGCGGCAGGGGGTAACTATGGCTACACCTTC.

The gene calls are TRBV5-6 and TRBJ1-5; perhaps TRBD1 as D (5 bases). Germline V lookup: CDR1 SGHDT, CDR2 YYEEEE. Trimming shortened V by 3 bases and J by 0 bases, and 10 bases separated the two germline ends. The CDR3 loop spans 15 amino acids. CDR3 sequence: CASSSGRNSNQPQHF. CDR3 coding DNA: TGTGCCAGCAGCTCGGGACGGAATAGCAATCAGCCCCAGCATTTT.

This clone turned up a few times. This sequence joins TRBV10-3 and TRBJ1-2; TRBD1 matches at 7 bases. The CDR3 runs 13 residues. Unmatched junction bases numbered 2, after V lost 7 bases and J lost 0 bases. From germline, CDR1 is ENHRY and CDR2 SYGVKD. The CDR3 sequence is CAIKGTANYGYTF. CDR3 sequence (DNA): TGTGCCATCAAAGGGACAGCTAACTATGGCTACACCTTC.

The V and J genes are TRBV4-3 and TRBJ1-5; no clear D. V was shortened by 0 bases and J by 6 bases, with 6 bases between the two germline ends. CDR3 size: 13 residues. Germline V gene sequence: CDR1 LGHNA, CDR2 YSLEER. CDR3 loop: CASSQERSQPQHF. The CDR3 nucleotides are TGCGCCAGCAGCCAAGAGAGGAGTCAGCCCCAGCATTTT.

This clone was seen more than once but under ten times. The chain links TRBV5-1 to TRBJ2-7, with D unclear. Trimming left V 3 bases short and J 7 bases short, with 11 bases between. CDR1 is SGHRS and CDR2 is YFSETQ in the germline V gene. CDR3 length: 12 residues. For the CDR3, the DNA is TGCGCCAGCAGCTCCCAAACCTTAGAGCAGTACTTC. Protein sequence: CASSSQTLEQYF.

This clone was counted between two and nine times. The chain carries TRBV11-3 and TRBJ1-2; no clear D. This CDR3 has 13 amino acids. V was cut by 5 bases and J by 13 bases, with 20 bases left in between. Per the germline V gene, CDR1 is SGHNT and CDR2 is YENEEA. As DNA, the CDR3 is TGTGCCAGCAGCCCCGAAGCCGAATCTAAGCGCACCTTC. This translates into CASSPEAESKRTF.

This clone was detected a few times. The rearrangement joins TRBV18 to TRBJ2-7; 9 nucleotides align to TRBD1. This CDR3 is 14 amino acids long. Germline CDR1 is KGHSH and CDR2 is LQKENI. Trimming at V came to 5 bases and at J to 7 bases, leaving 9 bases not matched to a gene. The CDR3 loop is CASSITGGSGEQYF. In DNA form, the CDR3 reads TGTGCCAGCTCAATAACAGGGGGCTCGGGGGAGCAGTACTTC. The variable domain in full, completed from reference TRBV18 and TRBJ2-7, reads NAGVMQNPRHLVRRRGQEARLRCSPMKGHSHVYWYRQLPEEGLKFMVYLQKENIIDESGMPKERFSAEFPKEGPSILRIQQVVRGDSAAYFCASSITGGSGEQYFGPGTRLTVT.

This CDR3 is CASSLGQGSHEQYF. The DNA for the CDR3 is TGCGCCAGCAGCTTGGGACAGGGGAGTCACGAGCAGTACTTC. V usage is TRBV5-1 and J usage is TRBJ2-7; 8 bases are shared with TRBD1. Germline CDR1 and CDR2: SGHRS and YFSETQ. Trimming at V came to 0 bases and at J to 5 bases, leaving 4 bases not matched to a gene. The CDR3 is 14 amino acids.

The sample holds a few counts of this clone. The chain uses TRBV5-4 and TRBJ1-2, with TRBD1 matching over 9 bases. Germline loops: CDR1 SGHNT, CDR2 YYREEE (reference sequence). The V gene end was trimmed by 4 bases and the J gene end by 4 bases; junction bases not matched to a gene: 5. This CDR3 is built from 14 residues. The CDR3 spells CASSPGTGSYGYTF. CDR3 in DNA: TGTGCCAGCAGCCCAGGGACAGGGAGCTATGGCTACACCTTC.

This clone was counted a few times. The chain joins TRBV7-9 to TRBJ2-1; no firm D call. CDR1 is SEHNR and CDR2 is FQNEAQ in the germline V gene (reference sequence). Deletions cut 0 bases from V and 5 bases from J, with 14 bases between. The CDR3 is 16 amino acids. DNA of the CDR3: TGTGCCAGCAGCTTAGCGGTAGGAAGGTCGGACAATGAGCAGTTCTTC. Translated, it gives CASSLAVGRSDNEQFF.

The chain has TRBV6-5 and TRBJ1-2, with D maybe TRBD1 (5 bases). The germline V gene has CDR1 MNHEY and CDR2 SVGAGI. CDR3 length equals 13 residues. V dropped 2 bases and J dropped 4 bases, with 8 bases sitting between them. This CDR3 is CASSYGGGYGYTF. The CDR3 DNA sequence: TGTGCCAGCAGTTACGGGGGGGGCTATGGCTACACCTTC.

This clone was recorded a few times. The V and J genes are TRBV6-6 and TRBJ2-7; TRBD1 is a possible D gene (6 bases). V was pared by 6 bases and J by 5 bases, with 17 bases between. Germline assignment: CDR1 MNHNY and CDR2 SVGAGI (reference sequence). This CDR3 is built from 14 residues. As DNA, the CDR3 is TGTGCCAGCAGGAGACAGGTGACGGGCAACGAGCAGTACTTC. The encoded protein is CASRRQVTGNEQYF.

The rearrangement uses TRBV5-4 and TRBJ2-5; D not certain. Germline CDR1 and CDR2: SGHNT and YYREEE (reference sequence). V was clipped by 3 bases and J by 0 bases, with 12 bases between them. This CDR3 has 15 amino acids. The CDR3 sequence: CASSSKLGDQETQYF. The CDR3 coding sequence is TGTGCCAGCAGCTCGAAATTGGGCGACCAAGAGACCCAGTACTTC.

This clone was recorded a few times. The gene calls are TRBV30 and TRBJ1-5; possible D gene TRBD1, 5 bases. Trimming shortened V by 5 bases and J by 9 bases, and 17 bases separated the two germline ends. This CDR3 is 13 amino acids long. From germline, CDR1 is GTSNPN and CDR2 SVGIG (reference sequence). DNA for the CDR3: TGTGCCTGGGGCCGGGACGGATTTTGGCCCCAGCATTTT. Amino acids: CAWGRDGFWPQHF.

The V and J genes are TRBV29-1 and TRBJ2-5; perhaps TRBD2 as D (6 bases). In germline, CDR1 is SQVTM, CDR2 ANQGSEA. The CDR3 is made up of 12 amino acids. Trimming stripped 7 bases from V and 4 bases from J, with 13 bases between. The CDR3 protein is CSARLDAETQYF. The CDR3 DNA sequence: TGCAGCGCCCGACTAGACGCAGAGACCCAGTACTTC.

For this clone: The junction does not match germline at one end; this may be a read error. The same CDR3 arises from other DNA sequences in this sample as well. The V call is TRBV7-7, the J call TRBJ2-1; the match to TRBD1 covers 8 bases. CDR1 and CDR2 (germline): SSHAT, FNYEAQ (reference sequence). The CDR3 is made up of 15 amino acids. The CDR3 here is CASSAYGQGVNEQFF. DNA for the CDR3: TGTGCTAGCAGCGCATACGGACAGGGAGTAAATGAGCAGTTCTTC.

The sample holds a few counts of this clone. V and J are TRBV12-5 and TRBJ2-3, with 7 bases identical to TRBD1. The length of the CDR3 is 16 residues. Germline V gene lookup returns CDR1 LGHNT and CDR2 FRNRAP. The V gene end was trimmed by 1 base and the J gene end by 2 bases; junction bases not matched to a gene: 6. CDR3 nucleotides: TGTGCTAGTGGTTTGGCCTTTGACAGGGCCACAGATACGCAGTATTTT. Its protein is CASGLAFDRATDTQYF. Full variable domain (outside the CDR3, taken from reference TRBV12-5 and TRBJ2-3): DARVTQTPRHKVTEMGQEVTMRCQPILGHNTVFWYRQTMMQGLELLAYFRNRAPLDDSGMPKDRFSAEMPDATLATLKIQPSEPRDSAVYFCASGLAFDRATDTQYFGPGTRLTVL.

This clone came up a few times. CDR3 loop: CASSPQGVRADTQYF. The CDR3 nucleotides are TGTGCCAGCAGCCCACAGGGGGTACGCGCAGATACGCAGTATTTT. V and J are TRBV11-3 and TRBJ2-3; 8 bases align to TRBD1. CDR1 is SGHNT, CDR2 YENEEA, per germline. The length of the CDR3 is 15 residues. V lost 5 bases and J lost 4; bases outside the gene matches: 8.

CDR3 DNA: TGTGCCAGCAGTCCTCGAGGCGCGGCTCTCCGGGACAATGAGCAGTTCTTC. Protein sequence: CASSPRGAALRDNEQFF. This chain connects TRBV27 to TRBJ2-1, with D unresolved. Germline CDR1 and CDR2: MNHEY and SMNVEV (reference sequence). Trimming stripped 5 bases from V and 5 bases from J, with 22 bases between. The CDR3 runs 17 residues.

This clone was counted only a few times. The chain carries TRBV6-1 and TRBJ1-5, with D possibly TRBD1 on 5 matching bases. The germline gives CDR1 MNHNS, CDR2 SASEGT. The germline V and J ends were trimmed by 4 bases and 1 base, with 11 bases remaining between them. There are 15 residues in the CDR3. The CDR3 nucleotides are TGTGCCAGCAGTGCCACAGGTAACAGCAATCAGCCCCAGCATTTT. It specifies CASSATGNSNQPQHF.

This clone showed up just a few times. The CDR3 DNA sequence: TGCAGCGTTGAGTGGACGGTGCGTTACAATGAGCAGTTCTTC. Protein sequence: CSVEWTVRYNEQFF. The chain is built from TRBV29-1 and TRBJ2-1; D is ambiguous. The CDR3 spans 14 residues. Germline V gene lookup returns CDR1 SQVTM and CDR2 ANQGSEA. Deletions cut 3 bases from V and 4 bases from J, with 13 bases between.

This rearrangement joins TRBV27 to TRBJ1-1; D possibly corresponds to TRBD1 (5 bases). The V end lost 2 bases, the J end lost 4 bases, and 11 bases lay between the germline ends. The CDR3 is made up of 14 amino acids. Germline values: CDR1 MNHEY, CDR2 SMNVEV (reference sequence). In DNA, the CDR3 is TGTGCCAGCAGTTTAAGCGGGGGTATCACTGAAGCTTTCTTT. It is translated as CASSLSGGITEAFF.

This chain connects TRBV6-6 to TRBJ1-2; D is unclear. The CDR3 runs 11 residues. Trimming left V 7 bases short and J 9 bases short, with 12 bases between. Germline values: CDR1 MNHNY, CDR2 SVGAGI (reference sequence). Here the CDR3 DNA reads TGTGCCAGCACCTCCCCACAAAGCTACACCTTC. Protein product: CASTSPQSYTF.

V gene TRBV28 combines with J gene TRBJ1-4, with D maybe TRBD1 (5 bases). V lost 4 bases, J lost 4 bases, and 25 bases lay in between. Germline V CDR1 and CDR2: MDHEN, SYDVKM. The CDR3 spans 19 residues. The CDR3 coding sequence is TGTGCCAGCAGTTACCCCCGCAGTCCAGGGACCGCCAATAATGAAAAACTGTTTTTT. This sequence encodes CASSYPRSPGTANNEKLFF.

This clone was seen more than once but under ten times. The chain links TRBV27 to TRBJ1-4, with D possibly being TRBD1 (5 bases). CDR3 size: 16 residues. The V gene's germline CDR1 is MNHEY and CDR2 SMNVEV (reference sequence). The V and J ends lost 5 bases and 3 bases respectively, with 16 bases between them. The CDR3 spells CASSGPGGGSNEKLFF. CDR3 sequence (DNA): TGTGCCAGCAGTGGCCCCGGGGGAGGTTCTAATGAAAAACTGTTTTTT. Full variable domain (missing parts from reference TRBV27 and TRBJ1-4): EAQVTQNPRYLITVTGKKLTVTCSQNMNHEYMSWYRQDPGLGLRQIYYSMNVEVTDKGDVPEGYKVSRKEKRNFPLILESPSPNQTSLYFCASSGPGGGSNEKLFFGSGTQLSVL.